The clone carrying this T cell receptor (beta chain) has a handful of counts. The data derive from a study of regulatory T cells in long-lasting Graves disease. HTBI primers from iRepertoire and Arm-PCR of CDR3 regions yielded the TCR beta libraries. TCRdb itself ran the multiplex PCR reads through MiXCR, one entry per CDR3 protein. Here the sample spans approximately 290,000 distinct CDR3 sequences, under 25% being singletons. The V and J ends lost 0 bases and 2 bases respectively, with 8 bases between them. This CDR3 contains 15 residues. Germline assignment: CDR1 MNHEY and CDR2 SVGEGT. This sample's time point: persistent/refractory GD, antithyroid drugs over 5 years with positive TRAb. TCR sequences were obtained from RNA taken from PBMCs.

This sequence originates from a female donor with Graves disease. This specimen consisted of peripheral blood mononuclear cells (PBMCs), obtained when the disease was refractory, from a patient treated with antithyroid drugs. The chain has TRBV6-2 or TRBV6-3 and TRBJ1-5; tentative D call: TRBD1 (5 bases). The CDR3 nucleotides are TGTGCCAGCAGTTACTCGGGGGGACGCAATCAGCCCCAGCATTTT. Translated, it gives CASSYSGGRNQPQHF.